These 20 T cell receptor beta chains came from one sample sequenced in a study of control samples from healthy donors and cancer patients. The method was immunoSEQ multiplex PCR; TCRdb's version includes in-frame clones alone and lacks a portion of them. This table holds tens of thousands of clones, approximately 89% found once. Sequencing was performed on PBMCs. These receptors originate from a man aged 30-40 years with colorectal cancer.

The CDR3 nucleotides are TGTGCCAGCAGTTGGGTAGGAGGACAGGGGACCTACGAGCAGTACTTC. It specifies CASSWVGGQGTYEQYF. The chain couples TRBV27 to TRBJ2-7; 9 bases fit TRBD1. J gave up 2 bases and V 4 bases, and 9 bases lay outside the gene matches. CDR1 and CDR2 from the germline V gene are MNHEY and SMNVEV (reference sequence). This CDR3 has 16 residues.

The rearrangement links TRBV21-1 to TRBJ2-1; the listed D gene, TRBD1, was not tested against the DNA. TRBV21-1 is shown as a pseudogene. This CDR3 comprises 16 residues. This CDR3 reads CASSKLGASSNGEQFF. The CDR3 bases are TGTGCCAGCAGCAAACTAGGGGCTAGTAGTAATGGTGAGCAGTTCTTC.

This clone has more than one count but fewer than ten. The J gene is TRBJ1-5, the V gene TRBV7-2; the match to TRBD1 covers 11 bases. CDR3 length: 15 residues. Losses at the gene ends were 4 bases for V and 4 bases for J; bases not matched to a gene: 3. The germline V gene has CDR1 SGHTA and CDR2 FQGNSA. For the CDR3, the DNA is TGTGCCAGCAGCTCAAGGGACAGGGGGAATCAGCCCCAGCATTTT. Protein sequence: CASSSRDRGNQPQHF.

This chain joins TRBV7-9 and TRBJ2-2; 9 nucleotides line up with TRBD1. The CDR3 consists of 15 residues. V dropped 0 bases and J dropped 5; count of bases not matched to a gene: 1. CDR1 is SEHNR and CDR2 is FQNEAQ in the germline V gene (reference sequence). CDR3 loop: CASSLATGGTGELFF. The DNA for the CDR3 is TGTGCCAGCAGCTTAGCGACAGGGGGGACCGGGGAGCTGTTTTTT.

There are a few counts of this clone. The rearrangement joins TRBV6-1 to TRBJ2-3; tentative D call: TRBD2 (5 bases). The CDR3 sequence is 16 residues long. CDR1 MNHNS and CDR2 SASEGT come from the germline V gene. V was pared by 3 bases and J by 2 bases, with 15 bases between. The CDR3 DNA reads as TGTGCCAGCAGTGACGATGGCGGGCACCCCACAGATACGCAGTATTTT. Residues: CASSDDGGHPTDTQYF.

The chain combines TRBV6-5 with TRBJ2-3, with TRBD1 identical over 11 bases. CDR3 length: 15 residues. CDR1 is MNHEY and CDR2 is SVGAGI in the germline V gene. Trimming cost V 7 bases and J 5 bases; bases outside gene matches: 8. CDR3 bases: TGTGCCAGCATCAGGGACAGGGGGGTCCGAGATACGCAGTATTTT. It is translated as CASIRDRGVRDTQYF.

The chain links TRBV3-1 (or the pseudogene TRBV3-2) to TRBJ1-6, with a possible D match to TRBD1 (6 bases). Trimming took off 6 bases at V and 13 bases at J, with 19 bases between the two ends. CDR3 length: 14 residues. The germline V gene encodes CDR1 LGHDT and CDR2 YNNKEL (reference sequence). The CDR3, as DNA: TGTGCCAGCAGTAAACAGGGATCTCAGACCCCCCTCCACTTT. Translated: CASSKQGSQTPLHF.

The chain recombines TRBV7-2 with TRBJ2-6, with TRBD2 identical over 7 bases. The trim removed 5 bases at V and 2 bases at J, leaving 6 bases unmatched. There are 16 residues in the CDR3. Per germline, CDR1 SGHTA and CDR2 FQGNSA. The CDR3, as DNA: TGTGCCAGCAGCCGCCGGGGGGACGCTGGGGCCAACGTCCTGACTTTC. Its translation is CASSRRGDAGANVLTF.

In DNA form, the CDR3 reads TGCGCCAGCAGCTTGGTCGGTGGTGATCAGCCCCAGCATTTT. It specifies CASSLVGGDQPQHF. The chain uses TRBV5-1 and TRBJ1-5; D not resolved. CDR3 length: 14 amino acids. Per the germline V gene, CDR1 is SGHRS and CDR2 is YFSETQ. V lost 0 bases to trimming and J lost 5 bases, with 9 bases between them.

The chain uses TRBV15 and TRBJ2-1; 8 nucleotides match TRBD2. CDR1 is LNHNV, CDR2 YYDKDF, per germline (reference sequence). The CDR3 sequence is 15 residues long. With 0 bases clipped from V and 10 bases from J, the junction kept 8 bases outside the gene matches. CDR3 coding DNA: TGTGCCACCAGCAGAGATCTCGGGGGGGCTGGGGAGCAGTTCTTC. Its translation is CATSRDLGGAGEQFF. Drawing the rest from reference TRBV15 and TRBJ2-1, the complete variable domain is DAMVIQNPRYQVTQFGKPVTLSCSQTLNHNVMYWYQQKSSQAPKLLFHYYDKDFNNEADTPDNFQSRRPNTSFCFLDIRSPGLGDTAMYLCATSRDLGGAGEQFFGPGTRLTVL.

The chain employs TRBV7-8 and TRBJ2-1; TRBD1 matches at 10 bases. V was clipped by 3 bases and J by 6 bases; unmatched bases: 2. The CDR3 is made up of 14 amino acids. Germline lookup yields CDR1 SGHVS and CDR2 FQNEAQ. The DNA of the CDR3 is TGTGCCAGCAGCTTCCGGGACAGGGGCAATGAGCAGTTCTTC. Encoded protein: CASSFRDRGNEQFF.

This rearrangement joins TRBV10-3 to TRBJ2-6; D is unresolved. Germline CDR1 ENHRY, CDR2 SYGVKD. The CDR3 sequence is 16 residues long. V gave up 2 bases and J gave up 4 bases, with 12 bases separating them. Here the CDR3 DNA reads TGTGCCATCAGTGAGGTTCAGATCGGAGGGGCCAACGTCCTGACTTTC. Translating gives CAISEVQIGGANVLTF.

This clone was found once. The chain couples TRBV24-1 to TRBJ1-5, with 10 bases lining up with TRBD1. The germline V gene has CDR1 KGHDR and CDR2 SFDVKD. V was clipped by 9 bases and J by 7 bases; unmatched bases: 5. CDR3 length: 13 amino acids. The chain's CDR3 is CATGGTGDQPQHF. The DNA of the CDR3 is TGTGCCACCGGGGGGACAGGGGACCAGCCCCAGCATTTT.

The chain employs TRBV30 and TRBJ1-2; unclear D gene. CDR3 length equals 15 residues. Germline assignment: CDR1 GTSNPN and CDR2 SVGIG (reference sequence). V lost 0 bases and J lost 1, with 12 bases in between. The CDR3 bases are TGTGCCTGGAGTGTAAGGCAGATAGATAACTATGGCTACACCTTC. Translated, it gives CAWSVRQIDNYGYTF.

The chain has TRBV5-4 and TRBJ2-3; 10 positions match TRBD2. Germline values: CDR1 SGHNT, CDR2 YYREEE (reference sequence). V gave up 4 bases and J gave up 1 base; unmatched junction bases: 9. This CDR3 spans 17 amino acids. CDR3 residues: CASSLGLAVGGTDTQYF. CDR3 coding DNA: TGTGCCAGCAGCCTCGGACTAGCGGTGGGGGGCACAGATACGCAGTATTTT.

This clone was recorded once. V gene TRBV5-4 combines with J gene TRBJ2-2, with D uncertain. The CDR3 length is 14 residues. V lost 2 bases to trimming and J lost 0 bases, with 5 bases between them. Germline values: CDR1 SGHNT, CDR2 YYREEE (reference sequence). CDR3 coding DNA: TGTGCCAGCAGCTTCACCGCGAACACCGGGGAGCTGTTTTTT. It specifies CASSFTANTGELFF.

The rearrangement links TRBV5-1 to TRBJ2-1; no definite D call. V dropped 0 bases and J dropped 0 bases, with 10 bases sitting between them. The length of the CDR3 is 16 residues. Germline V gives CDR1 SGHRS, CDR2 YFSETQ. The CDR3 region has the DNA TGCGCCAGCAGCTTGGGTGGCTTGAGCTCCTACAATGAGCAGTTCTTC. The encoded protein is CASSLGGLSSYNEQFF.

The chain is built from TRBV10-3 and TRBJ2-6; 12 nucleotides match TRBD1. The V segment lost 5 bases and the J segment 1 base; nucleotides outside the gene matches: 9. CDR1 and CDR2 (germline): ENHRY, SYGVKD. The CDR3 has 19 residues. CDR3 loop: CAISPSRGQGASGANVLTF. In nucleotides, the CDR3 is TGTGCCATCAGTCCTTCCCGGGGACAGGGGGCTTCTGGGGCCAACGTCCTGACTTTC.

The DNA of the CDR3 is TGTGCCAGCAGCAGATTCGACAGGGGTAATGAAAAACTGTTTTTT. This codes for CASSRFDRGNEKLFF. V and J are TRBV27 and TRBJ1-4; the match to TRBD1 covers 8 bases. Germline loops: CDR1 MNHEY, CDR2 SMNVEV (reference sequence). Unmatched junction bases numbered 7, after V lost 6 bases and J lost 4 bases. CDR3 size: 15 residues.

This clone has just one count. This chain uses TRBV10-3 with TRBJ1-4; D gene ambiguous. V lost 3 bases, J lost 8 bases, and 13 bases lay in between. The CDR3 spans 14 residues. Germline V gene data show CDR1 as ENHRY and CDR2 as SYGVKD. The CDR3: CAISDAGRKEKLFF. The CDR3 region has the DNA TGTGCCATCAGTGATGCGGGGAGAAAAGAAAAACTGTTTTTT.